The clone carrying this T cell receptor (beta chain) has more than one count but fewer than ten. TCRdb keeps only in-frame clones here, not all; method: immunoSEQ multiplex PCR. The data contain 130,000 or so clones, approximately 86% of them singletons. These data originate in a study of blood T cell repertoires in COVID-19. The CDR3 covers 15 residues. V shed 7 bases and J 2 bases; nucleotides not matched to a gene: 9. Germline CDR1 reads MDHEN; CDR2 reads SYDVKM. The chain carries TRBV28 and TRBJ2-7, with 9 bases identical to TRBD2. This TCR derives from a woman aged 45-59 years who had recovered from COVID-19. Specimen: peripheral blood. The CDR3 protein is CASTPSAGGAYEQYF. CDR3 coding DNA: TGTGCCAGCACCCCATCGGCGGGGGGGGCCTACGAGCAGTACTTC. Drawing the rest from reference TRBV28 and TRBJ2-7, the complete variable domain is DVKVTQSSRYLVKRTGEKVFLECVQDMDHENMFWYRQDPGLGLRLIYFSYDVKMKEKGDIPEGYSVSREKKERFSLILESASTNQTSMYLCASTPSAGGAYEQYFGPGTRLTVT.